Listed below are T cell receptor beta chains from one sample, sequenced in a study of chemoradiotherapy in HPV16-positive cancers. Measured with immunoSEQ multiplex PCR; TCRdb has only the in-frame clones, and not every one. The sample shows about 5,700 clones, roughly 86% of them seen only once. Sequencing was performed on tumor tissue, taken from a patient who underwent chemoradiotherapy. These receptors originate from a human donor with HPV-associated anogenital cancer. Both conserved end residues are part of each CDR3. D genes are given only for firm matches. Part of the rows lack a size; the others show once, few, many or a class for expanded clones.

J: TRBJ2-1
V: TRBV9
size: NA
D: NA
DNA: TGTGCCAGCAGCAGGACAGCTTACAATGAGCAGTTCTTC
CDR3: CASSRTAYNEQFF

J: TRBJ1-2
V: TRBV28
size: NA
D: TRBD1
DNA: TGTGCCAGCAGTTTTGGGACAGGGGGCTATGGCTACACCTTC
CDR3: CASSFGTGGYGYTF

J: TRBJ2-3
V: TRBV5-6
size: NA
D: TRBD2
DNA: TGTGCCAGCAGCCCAATTTTCCTAGCGGGAGGGGGAGATACGCAGTATTTT
CDR3: CASSPIFLAGGGDTQYF

J: TRBJ1-1
V: TRBV5-5
size: NA
D: NA
DNA: TGTGCCAGCAGCCCTTGGGGGGAAACTGAAGCTTTCTTT
CDR3: CASSPWGETEAFF

J: TRBJ2-7
V: TRBV11-2
size: NA
D: NA
DNA: TGTGCCAGCAGCCTCGGGGCCTACGAGCAGTACTTC
CDR3: CASSLGAYEQYF

J: TRBJ2-1
V: TRBV6-5
size: NA
D: NA
DNA: TGTGCCAGCAGTCGAGGGGGAAATGAGCAGTTCTTC
CDR3: CASSRGGNEQFF

J: TRBJ1-3
V: TRBV7-9
size: NA
D: NA
DNA: TGTGCCAGCAGCTTAGTTTCCCACAGGGTATCTGGAAACACCATATATTTT
CDR3: CASSLVSHRVSGNTIYF

J: TRBJ1-5
V: TRBV6-1
size: NA
D: NA
DNA: TGTGCCAGCACGGGGGAAAATAGCAATCAGCCCCAGCATTTT
CDR3: CASTGENSNQPQHF

J: TRBJ2-3
V: TRBV6-6
size: NA
D: TRBD1
DNA: TGTGCCAGCAAGGGGACAGAGCAGTATTTT
CDR3: CASKGTEQYF

J: TRBJ2-5
V: TRBV7-2
size: NA
D: NA
DNA: TGTGCCAGCAGCTTATCCAGGGGAGAGACCCAGTACTTC
CDR3: CASSLSRGETQYF

J: TRBJ1-1
V: TRBV10-3
size: few
D: NA
DNA: TGTGCCCTACGGACACACAGAAACACTGAAGCTTTCTTT
CDR3: CALRTHRNTEAFF

J: TRBJ2-1
V: TRBV5-4
size: NA
D: TRBD1
DNA: TGTGCCAGCAGCGAACAGGGGGAGCTATACAATGAGCAGTTCTTC
CDR3: CASSEQGELYNEQFF

J: TRBJ2-2
V: TRBV5-4
size: NA
D: NA
DNA: TGTGCCGGTGGGTTCGGGAACACCGGGGAGCTGTTTTTT
CDR3: CAGGFGNTGELFF

J: TRBJ2-3
V: TRBV6-1
size: NA
D: NA
DNA: TGTGCCGCTTCCAGGGATGCGGAAGATACGCAGTATTTT
CDR3: CAASRDAEDTQYF

J: TRBJ1-2
V: TRBV4-2
size: NA
D: NA
DNA: TGTGCCAGCAGCCAAGATGTAAGGACAAACTATGGCTACACCTTC
CDR3: CASSQDVRTNYGYTF

J: TRBJ1-1
V: TRBV6-5
size: NA
D: NA
DNA: TGTGCCGGCAGTTATGAATCGAACACTGAAGCTTTCTTT
CDR3: CAGSYESNTEAFF

J: TRBJ1-2
V: TRBV11-2
size: few
D: TRBD1
DNA: TGTGCCAGCAGCTTAGGGACAGGGACCGGCTACACCTTC
CDR3: CASSLGTGTGYTF

J: TRBJ2-5
V: TRBV11-2
size: NA
D: TRBD1
DNA: TGTGCCAGCAGCCTACAGGGGCGCAGGGAGACCCAGTACTTC
CDR3: CASSLQGRRETQYF

J: TRBJ2-3
V: TRBV4-1
size: NA
D: NA
DNA: TGCGCCAGCAGCCAAGGGTATACGCAGTATTTT
CDR3: CASSQGYTQYF

J: TRBJ2-3
V: TRBV5-1
size: once
D: NA
DNA: TGCGCCAGCAGGGGGGTGGCAGATACGCAGTATTTT
CDR3: CASRGVADTQYF

J: TRBJ2-7
V: TRBV7-2
size: once
D: NA
DNA: TGTGCCAGCAGCTTATGGCCATTTAATAGCTACGAGCAGTACTTC
CDR3: CASSLWPFNSYEQYF

J: TRBJ1-1
V: TRBV19
size: NA
D: TRBD1
DNA: TGTGCCAGTAGAAAACTTGGGACAGCCCTCACTGAAGCTTTCTTT
CDR3: CASRKLGTALTEAFF

J: TRBJ1-1
V: TRBV7-6
size: once
D: NA
DNA: TGTGCCAGCAGCCTTCGGGGGAACACTGAAGCTTTCTTT
CDR3: CASSLRGNTEAFF

J: TRBJ2-5
V: TRBV7-2
size: few
D: NA
DNA: TGTGCCAGCAAACCACGAGGGGATATGTATAGTGAGACCCAGTACTTC
CDR3: CASKPRGDMYSETQYF

J: TRBJ1-2
V: TRBV14
size: NA
D: NA
DNA: TGTGCCAGCAGCCAACAGGGCTATGGCTACACCTTC
CDR3: CASSQQGYGYTF

J: TRBJ1-1
V: TRBV5-1
size: NA
D: NA
DNA: TGCGCCAGCAGCTTGGAGATCAACTCGGGGGCTGAAGCTTTCTTT
CDR3: CASSLEINSGAEAFF

J: TRBJ2-1
V: TRBV7-8
size: NA
D: TRBD2
DNA: TGTGCCAGCAGATGGCTAGCGGAGGCCGGCTCCTACAATGAGCAGTTCTTC
CDR3: CASRWLAEAGSYNEQFF

J: TRBJ2-3
V: TRBV9
size: few
D: TRBD2
DNA: TGTGCCAGCAGCGTAGTAGCGGGCCTTAGCACAGATACGCAGTATTTT
CDR3: CASSVVAGLSTDTQYF

J: TRBJ1-2
V: TRBV27
size: NA
D: TRBD1
DNA: TGTGCCAGCACTCCAACCGGGACAGGCGCTTATTACTATGGCTACACCTTC
CDR3: CASTPTGTGAYYYGYTF

J: TRBJ2-5
V: TRBV21-1
size: NA
D: NA
DNA: TGTGCCAGCAGCACTTACCCCCCACAGGGCTTGGAGACCCAGTACTTC
CDR3: CASSTYPPQGLETQYF

J: TRBJ2-7
V: TRBV4-3
size: NA
D: NA
DNA: TGCGCCAGCAGCCAAGAGTTGGGGGGCGGCTCCTACGAGCAGTACTTC
CDR3: CASSQELGGGSYEQYF

J: TRBJ2-7
V: TRBV7-2
size: NA
D: NA
DNA: TGTGCCAGCACCCGGCGGTCCGGCGGACGGGAAGGCTACGAGCAGTACTTC
CDR3: CASTRRSGGREGYEQYF

J: TRBJ2-3
V: TRBV5-1
size: NA
D: NA
DNA: TGCGCCAGCAGCTTTGAGGGGTCTAGCACAGATACGCAGTATTTT
CDR3: CASSFEGSSTDTQYF

J: TRBJ2-7
V: TRBV5-1
size: NA
D: NA
DNA: TGCGCCAGCAGCGGGGTTGCCTACGAGCAGTACTTC
CDR3: CASSGVAYEQYF

J: TRBJ2-7
V: TRBV7-9
size: NA
D: NA
DNA: TGTGCCAGCAGCTTGAGATCGGACATTTTCCACGAGCAGTACTTC
CDR3: CASSLRSDIFHEQYF

J: TRBJ2-7
V: TRBV7-7
size: NA
D: NA
DNA: TGTGCTAGCAGCTTAGGGGTCTACTCCCCCGGGCGCGAGCAGTACTTC
CDR3: CASSLGVYSPGREQYF

J: TRBJ2-3
V: TRBV7-8
size: once
D: TRBD1
DNA: TGTGCCAGCAGCCACCCGGGGACAGGGGGCTTGGATACGCAGTATTTT
CDR3: CASSHPGTGGLDTQYF

J: TRBJ2-7
V: TRBV7-2
size: NA
D: NA
DNA: TGTGCCAGCAGCGCGGAAGGAGGGGGTTACGAGCAGTACTTC
CDR3: CASSAEGGGYEQYF

J: TRBJ2-7
V: TRBV7-2
size: NA
D: TRBD2
DNA: TGTGCCAGCAGCCCTGGGACTAGCGGGGTTGGGGAGCAGTACTTC
CDR3: CASSPGTSGVGEQYF

J: TRBJ2-5
V: TRBV7-2
size: NA
D: NA
DNA: TGTGCCAGCAGCTTAGAACTTGTCGGGGAGACCCAGTACTTC
CDR3: CASSLELVGETQYF

J: TRBJ2-3
V: TRBV7-6
size: NA
D: TRBD2
DNA: TGTGCCAGCAGCTCAACCATTCTAGCGGGGGCAGGAGATACGCAGTATTTT
CDR3: CASSSTILAGAGDTQYF

J: TRBJ1-6
V: TRBV30
size: NA
D: NA
DNA: TGTGCCTGGAGTGTTAAGGCTAATTCACCCCTCCACTTT
CDR3: CAWSVKANSPLHF

J: TRBJ2-2
V: TRBV6-5
size: NA
D: NA
DNA: TGTGCCAGCAGGGCCCCGAACACCGGGGAGCTGTTTTTT
CDR3: CASRAPNTGELFF

J: TRBJ1-1
V: TRBV27
size: NA
D: NA
DNA: TGTGCCAGCAGTTTATGGCAGGGGCCGAACACTGAAGCTTTCTTT
CDR3: CASSLWQGPNTEAFF

J: TRBJ2-1
V: TRBV7-2
size: NA
D: NA
DNA: TGTGCCAGCATCCCAACGCCTAGCAATGAGCAGTTCTTC
CDR3: CASIPTPSNEQFF

J: TRBJ2-5
V: TRBV30
size: NA
D: NA
DNA: TGTGCCTGGAGTGTAGGGGGGGGGCAAGAGACCCAGTACTTC
CDR3: CAWSVGGGQETQYF

J: TRBJ2-3
V: TRBV29-1
size: few
D: NA
DNA: TGCAGCGTTGTGATTGTAAGCACAGATACGCAGTATTTT
CDR3: CSVVIVSTDTQYF